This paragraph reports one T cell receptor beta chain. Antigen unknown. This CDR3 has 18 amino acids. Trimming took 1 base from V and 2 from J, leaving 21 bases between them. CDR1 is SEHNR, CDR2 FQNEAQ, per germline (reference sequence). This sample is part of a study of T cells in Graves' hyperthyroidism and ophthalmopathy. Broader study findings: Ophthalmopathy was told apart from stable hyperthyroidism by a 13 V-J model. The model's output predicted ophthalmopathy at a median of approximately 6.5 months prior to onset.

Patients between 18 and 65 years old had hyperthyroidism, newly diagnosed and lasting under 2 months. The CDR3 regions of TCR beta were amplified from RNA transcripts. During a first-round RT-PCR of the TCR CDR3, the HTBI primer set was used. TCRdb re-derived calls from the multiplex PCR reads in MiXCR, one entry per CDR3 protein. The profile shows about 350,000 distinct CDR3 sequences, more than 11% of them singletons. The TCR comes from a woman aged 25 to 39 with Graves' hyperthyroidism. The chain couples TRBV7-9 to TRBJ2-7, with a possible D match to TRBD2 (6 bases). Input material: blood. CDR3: CASSLDPATGTLTYEQYF. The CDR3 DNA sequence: TGTGCCAGCAGCTTAGATCCCGCAACCGGGACTCTTACCTACGAGCAGTACTTC.